This TCR beta chain was identified in a study of T cells expressing NK-cell markers. TCRdb reprocessed the 5' RACE reads; each CDR3 protein has one entry and no DNA is given. Its clone listing holds about 460,000 distinct CDR3 sequences. Per the germline V gene, CDR1 is SGHKS and CDR2 is YYEKEE (reference sequence). The CDR3 is 13 residues long. Findings and caveats of the study: There were a few donors in whom these clonotypes also led the CD3+CD56-NKG2C+ fraction.

In regard to this clonotype: Its antigen is not identified.

Sequencing was carried out using blood T cells: a sorted CD56 or NKG2C T cell subset, CD4+ or CD8+ T cells, or bulk PBMC T cells (not recorded which). The gene calls are TRBV5-5 and TRBJ1-4; TCRdb calls TRBD1, which cannot be checked without DNA. The sequence came from a woman in her fifties or sixties in good health. The CDR3 region is CASSGTGVEKLFF.